Listed here is a single T cell receptor (beta chain). Its specificity is not known. The patients' disease, urothelial carcinoma, was locally advanced or metastatic. The data derive from a study of PD-L1 blockade in urothelial cancer. The overall study: Blood samples had a median of 141,255 T cells, approximately 83,000 unique TCRs, and clonality roughly 0.088.

Points from the study as a whole: When measured at 3 weeks, tumor-associated blood clones expanded more in durable-benefit patients.

Profiled with immunoSEQ multiplex PCR; TCRdb holds only in-frame clones, not every one. The sample carries around 70,000 clones, less than 90% recorded once. Sequenced material: PBMCs, taken around atezolizumab (anti-PD-L1) treatment. This sequence was found in a man in his sixties or seventies with urothelial cancer.

The CDR3 sequence: CASSETGGRDTQYF. In DNA, the CDR3 is TGTGCCAGCAGTGAGACAGGGGGCAGAGATACGCAGTATTTT. The rearrangement uses TRBV6-1 and TRBJ2-3, with 10 positions matching TRBD1. Trimming removed 3 bases from V and 5 bases from J; junction bases left unmatched: 2. The germline V gene has CDR1 MNHNS and CDR2 SASEGT. The CDR3 runs 14 residues.